These 24 T cell receptor beta chains originate from one sample sequenced in a study of tumor-infiltrating lymphocytes in primary liver carcinoma. Investigators took RNA and DNA out together from 20-30 mg of unsorted bulk tissue. Starting material of 400 to 600 ng total RNA yielded TCR beta cDNA via a constant-region primer. Three nested multiplex PCR rounds, a slightly modified ARM-PCR, produced the libraries for TCR beta. TRBV1-TRBV30 forward primers and a C-beta reverse primer were used in the first two PCR rounds, which each ran for ten to eleven cycles. In TCRdb, the multiplex PCR reads were re-called with MiXCR into one record per CDR3 protein. The sample has approximately 45,000 distinct CDR3 sequences; roughly 77% are singletons. Sequenced sample: tumor-adjacent normal liver tissue. Receptors were obtained from a woman aged 25 to 39 with primary liver carcinoma and hepatitis B virus infection.

On this clonotype: Because the CDR3 is missing its conserved closing phenylalanine or tryptophan, this is likely a read error. V usage is TRBV6-2 or TRBV6-3 and J usage is TRBJ2-1, with 7 bases matching TRBD2. V lost 2 bases and J lost 1; bases outside the gene matches: 5. This CDR3 is 16 amino acids long. Germline V gene sequence: CDR1 MNHEY, CDR2 SVGEGT. The CDR3 protein is CASSYTSVGSYNEQFL. CDR3 bases: TGTGCCAGCAGTTACACTAGCGTGGGTTCCTACAATGAGCAGTTCTTA.

The chain has TRBV5-4 and TRBJ2-1, with 8 bases lining up with TRBD2. This CDR3 region has 19 residues. Losses at the gene ends were 7 bases for V and 1 base for J; bases not matched to a gene: 19. Looked up from germline, CDR1 is SGHNT and CDR2 is YYREEE (reference sequence). The chain's CDR3 is CASCPSTSGRASSYNEQFF. The CDR3 coding sequence is TGTGCCAGCTGCCCGTCCACTAGCGGTAGGGCCTCGTCCTACAATGAGCAGTTCTTC.

About this clonotype: A junction end diverges from the germline sequence, so it may reflect a read error. The CDR3 bases are TGCAGTGCTAGAGATATGGGCAGGGCCAACAATCGGCCCCAACATTTT. Amino acids: CSARDMGRANNRPQHF. The chain links TRBV20-1 to TRBJ1-5; maybe TRBD1 (5 bases). Germline CDR1 and CDR2: DFQATT and SNEGSKA (reference sequence). This CDR3 comprises 16 residues.

This clonotype was recorded a few times. It may be a read error: a sequence one base away is much more abundant. J is TRBJ2-3 and V is TRBV29-1, with TRBD2 matching 7 bases. The CDR3 is made up of 13 amino acids. Germline CDR1 reads SQVTM; CDR2 reads ANQGSEA. This CDR3 reads CSIVGGSTDTQCF. The DNA for the CDR3 is TGCAGCATTGTGGGCGGGAGCACAGATACGCAGTGTTTT.

As concerns this clonotype: No conserved phenylalanine or tryptophan is present at the end of the CDR3, so a read error is the likely explanation. The limits of the CDR3 on the DNA are not certain, so only TCRdb's listed CDR3 is given. V and J are TRBV4-1 and TRBJ2-4; TRBD1, the table's D call, lacks a check against the DNA. The CDR3 spans 16 residues, counting both ends. Looked up from germline, CDR1 is MGHRA and CDR2 is YSYEKL. The CDR3 is CASSPETNRDTSMWYI.

This clonotype was detected once. Compared with germline, one end of the junction differs, possibly owing to a read error. V is TRBV20-1 and J is TRBJ1-5; D is unclear. From germline, CDR1 is DFQATT and CDR2 SNEGSKA (reference sequence). This CDR3 region has 16 residues. CDR3 region: CSVRDALRGGNQPQHF. Written as DNA, the CDR3 is TGCAGTGTTAGAGATGCCCTCCGGGGAGGCAATCAGCCCCAGCATTTT.

Concerning this clonotype: The missing conserved phenylalanine or tryptophan at the end of this CDR3 makes a read error likely. V is TRBV6-1 and J is TRBJ1-4, with a weak D call TRBD1 (6 bases). Germline CDR1 MNHNS, CDR2 SASEGT. V was trimmed by 8 bases and J by 7 bases, leaving 26 bases between them. The CDR3 has 17 residues. The CDR3 sequence is CASGSQPVGGASEKLFV. The CDR3 DNA follows: TGTGCCAGCGGGTCTCAACCAGTTGGGGGGGCGAGTGAAAAACTGTTTGTT.

About this clonotype: One end of the junction does not line up with germline, which may come from a read error. V is TRBV11-2 and J is TRBJ2-3, with D possibly called TRBD1 or TRBD2 (7 bases each). Germline CDR1 is SGHAT and CDR2 is FQNNGV. This CDR3 comprises 16 residues. The CDR3 protein is CTSSRRGGLSKDTQYF. CDR3 sequence (DNA): TGTACCAGCAGTCGCAGGGGGGGCCTAAGCAAAGATACACAGTATTTT.

Comments on this clonotype: Sequence at one end of the junction differs from germline and may be a read error. The CDR3 region has the DNA TGTGCCAGTAGCTTACCAGTGAGCACATATACGCAGTGTTTT. It codes for CASSLPVSTYTQCF. The J gene is TRBJ2-3, the V gene TRBV11-2; D remains ambiguous. The germline gives CDR1 SGHAT, CDR2 FQNNGV. The CDR3 spans 14 residues.

As concerns this clonotype: One end of the junction varies from germline; a read error may be responsible. The chain links TRBV6-1 to TRBJ2-3; 8 bases match TRBD1. The germline V gene encodes CDR1 MNHNS and CDR2 SASEGT. This CDR3 is built from 16 residues. The CDR3 nucleotides read TGTGCCAGCAGTGCCCGATTCCCGGACAGGGCAGATACTCAGTATTTT. This encodes CASSARFPDRADTQYF.

The J gene is TRBJ2-7, the V gene TRBV6-2 or TRBV6-3; a possible D gene is TRBD1 (6 bases). The germline V and J ends were trimmed by 5 bases and 13 bases, with 18 bases remaining between them. The length of the CDR3 is 12 residues. Germline V gene sequence: CDR1 MNHEY, CDR2 SVGEGT. The CDR3 protein is CASSDRIYEHYF. The CDR3 region has the DNA TGTGCCAGCAGTGACAGGATCTACGAACACTACTTC.

Details on this clonotype: This clone may be a read error of a much larger clone one base away. V is TRBV28 and J is TRBJ2-4; TRBD1 agrees at 7 bases. The J segment lost 4 bases and the V segment lost 6 bases, leaving 6 bases of the junction unmatched. This CDR3 comprises 14 residues. Germline V gene lookup returns CDR1 MDHEN and CDR2 SYDVKM. CDR3 in amino acids: CASSSGQAKNIQYF. CDR3 sequence (DNA): TGTGCCAGCAGCTCAGGACAGGCAAAAAACATTCAGTACTTC. Full variable domain (rest looked up from reference TRBV28 and TRBJ2-4): DVKVTQSSRYLVKRTGEKVFLECVQDMDHENMFWYRQDPGLGLRLIYFSYDVKMKEKGDIPEGYSVSREKKERFSLILESASTNQTSMYLCASSSGQAKNIQYFGAGTRLSVL.

The chain recombines TRBV4-1 with TRBJ2-1; D is perhaps TRBD1 (6 bases). The CDR3 contains 16 residues. Trimming took off 0 bases at V and 7 bases at J, with 16 bases between the two ends. CDR1 MGHRA and CDR2 YSYEKL come from the germline V gene. The CDR3 DNA is TGCGCCAGCAGCCAAGATCCGGCACAGGGAGAGAATGAGCAGTTCTTC. As protein: CASSQDPAQGENEQFF.

The table lists this clonotype with many counts. The chain is built from TRBV7-9 and TRBJ2-2; D is uncertain. CDR3 length: 17 residues. V was cut by 1 base and J by 0 bases, with 12 bases left in between. Germline V CDR1 and CDR2: SEHNR, FQNEAQ (reference sequence). This CDR3 reads CASSLVFRHTNTGELFF. The CDR3 DNA reads TGTGCCAGCAGCTTAGTTTTTCGACACACGAACACCGGGGAGCTGTTTTTT. Drawing the rest from reference TRBV7-9 and TRBJ2-2, the complete variable domain is DTGVSQNPRHKITKRGQNVTFRCDPISEHNRLYWYRQTLGQGPEFLTYFQNEAQLEKSRLLSDRFSAERPKGSFSTLEIQRTEQGDSAMYLCASSLVFRHTNTGELFFGEGSRLTVL.

The chain carries TRBV2 and TRBJ2-1; TRBD2 agrees at 7 bases. With V trimmed by 4 bases and J by 8 bases, 14 bases remained unmatched. The CDR3 covers 16 residues. Germline assignment: CDR1 SNHLY and CDR2 FYNNEI. The CDR3 DNA is TGTGCCAGCAGTGCTACGGGACTATCGGGAGGCGATGAGCAGTTCTTC. It yields the protein CASSATGLSGGDEQFF.

With regard to this clonotype: This may be a read error: a much more frequent sequence differs by one nucleotide. This chain links TRBV7-9 with TRBJ2-1; tentatively, D is TRBD2 (5 bases). The CDR3 length is 16 residues. With 5 bases removed from V and 0 bases from J, the gap between germline ends came to 14 bases. CDR1 is SEHNR and CDR2 is FQNEAQ in the germline V gene (reference sequence). In DNA form, the CDR3 reads TGTGCCAGCAGCGGAGCGGCGGCGGACTCCTACAATGAGCAGTTCTTC. Translation: CASSGAAADSYNEQFF.

About this clonotype itself: One end of the junction does not line up with germline, which may come from a read error. This chain joins TRBV4-3 and TRBJ1-3; TRBD1 might be the D (5 bases). This CDR3 region has 16 residues. The germline V gene encodes CDR1 LGHNA and CDR2 YSLEER. The CDR3, as DNA: TGCGCCAGTAGCCAAAAGGCAGACAGCTCTGGAATCACCATATATTTT. Its protein product is CASSQKADSSGITIYF.

As for this clonotype: The junction shows a germline mismatch at one end, possibly a read error. This chain links TRBV11-2 with TRBJ1-1; D is possibly TRBD1 (5 bases). This CDR3 has 11 amino acids. Germline CDR1 is SGHAT and CDR2 is FQNNGV. The CDR3 DNA reads as TGCGCCAGCAGCCACGGGACTAAAGCTTTCTTT. As protein: CASSHGTKAFF.

Details on this clonotype: Mismatch with germline at one junction end may stem from a read error. The chain uses TRBV29-1 and TRBJ2-5; 8 bases are shared with TRBD1. The CDR3 is 13 amino acids. Germline lookup yields CDR1 SQVTM and CDR2 ANQGSEA. The CDR3 region has the DNA TGCAGCGCCGGGACAGGCCGGAGAGAGACCCAGTACTTT. Translated, it gives CSAGTGRRETQYF.

Points on this clonotype: In this CDR3 the conserved last residue, phenylalanine or tryptophan, is missing, so a read error is likely. Because the CDR3's place on the DNA is in doubt, the DNA is left out and the CDR3 is given as listed by TCRdb. The CDR3 is CASSYLTAPEALL. The genes are TRBV6-5 and TRBJ1-1; TRBD1, as called in the table, went unchecked against the DNA. The CDR3 spans 13 residues, counting both ends. In germline, CDR1 is MNHEY, CDR2 SVGAGI.

Comments on this clonotype: The junction departs from germline at one end; a sequencing error may be responsible. CDR3 region: CACSTRTGGAKETQYF. CDR3 nucleotides: TGTGCCTGCAGTACAAGAACAGGGGGTGCGAAAGAGACCCAGTACTTC. The rearrangement links TRBV11-2 to TRBJ2-5; 8 bases map to TRBD1. The CDR3 runs to 16 residues. The germline V gene encodes CDR1 SGHAT and CDR2 FQNNGV.

This clonotype occurred a few times. The conserved phenylalanine or tryptophan is not found at the CDR3 terminus, so this likely reflects a read error. The chain combines TRBV11-2 with TRBJ2-3, with D perhaps assigned TRBD1 or TRBD2 (6 bases each). The CDR3 runs to 16 residues. Germline V lookup: CDR1 SGHAT, CDR2 FQNNGV. CDR3 sequence reads: CASSRKGGLSIDTQYL. In nucleotides, the CDR3 is TGTGCCAGCAGTCGCAAGGGGGGCCTAAGCATAGATACGCAGTATCTT.

The CDR3 DNA reads as TGTGCCAGCAGCTGTGGGACATGGGCCTTCGAGCAGTACTTC. This codes for CASSCGTWAFEQYF. This chain connects TRBV5-6 to TRBJ2-7; D possibly corresponds to TRBD1 (6 bases). Germline loops: CDR1 SGHDT, CDR2 YYEEEE. V was trimmed by 3 bases and J by 6 bases, leaving 16 bases between them. The CDR3 runs 14 residues.

This clonotype was observed a few times. V usage is TRBV9 and J usage is TRBJ2-1, with D unresolved. The germline gives CDR1 SGDLS, CDR2 YYNGEE. Trimming removed 0 bases from V and 3 bases from J, with 10 bases in between. This CDR3 spans 15 amino acids. This CDR3 reads CASSVDSNLYNEQFF. The CDR3 nucleotides are TGTGCCAGCAGCGTAGACTCTAACCTCTACAATGAGCAGTTCTTC.